Below are 8 T cell receptor beta chains sequenced from a single sample in a study of cytomegalovirus exposure and HLA in healthy donors. Amplification used 60 Vbeta primers and 13 Jbeta primers. Only in-frame clones appear in the TCRdb table, and some are missing; sequencing was by immunoSEQ multiplex PCR. This sample's clone table lists some 120,000 clones. Sequencing was done on a sample of PBMCs. These receptors were obtained from a man between 18 and 29 years old in good health and CMV-seronegative.

The chain recombines TRBV13 with TRBJ1-1, with D hard to call. Per germline, CDR1 PRHDT and CDR2 FYEKMQ (reference sequence). The CDR3 length is 13 residues. V lost 0 bases, J lost 9 bases, and 11 bases lay in between. Here the CDR3 reads CASSLGGDDQAFF. As DNA, the CDR3 is TGTGCCAGCAGCTTAGGGGGCGACGACCAAGCTTTCTTT.

The rearrangement links TRBV7-9 to TRBJ2-7; no definite D call. Germline V lookup: CDR1 SEHNR, CDR2 FQNEAQ (reference sequence). Trimming took off 4 bases at V and 3 bases at J, with 16 bases between the two ends. The CDR3 has 15 residues. CDR3 residues: CASSSSKLSLYEQYF. Written as DNA, the CDR3 is TGTGCCAGCAGCTCCAGCAAACTTAGCCTCTACGAGCAGTACTTC.

This rearrangement joins TRBV5-4 to TRBJ1-2, with D possibly matching TRBD1 (6 bases). Germline CDR1 SGHNT, CDR2 YYREEE (reference sequence). Trimming stripped 0 bases from V and 4 bases from J, with 16 bases between. The CDR3 covers 16 residues. CDR3 amino acids: CASSLGRTVRGYGYTF. For the CDR3, the DNA is TGTGCCAGCAGCTTGGGGAGGACAGTTCGGGGCTATGGCTACACCTTC.

This chain joins TRBV18 and TRBJ1-1; D gene unclear. Germline values: CDR1 KGHSH, CDR2 LQKENI. Trimming took 5 bases from V and 7 from J, leaving 11 bases between them. The CDR3 extends over 12 amino acids. CDR3 DNA sequence: TGTGCCAGCTCAACTGAAACGGGTGAAGCTTTCTTT. Translated: CASSTETGEAFF.

CDR3 loop: CASSPGGGELFF. The CDR3 DNA sequence: TGCGCCAGCAGCCCCGGGGGCGGGGAGCTGTTTTTT. This chain links TRBV5-1 with TRBJ2-2; D might be TRBD2 (6 bases). The germline V and J ends were trimmed by 4 bases and 7 bases, with 8 bases remaining between them. The germline V gene encodes CDR1 SGHRS and CDR2 YFSETQ. CDR3 size: 12 residues.

The gene calls are TRBV7-6 and TRBJ1-5, with TRBD1 matching over 7 bases. Germline V gene data show CDR1 as SGHVS and CDR2 as FNYEAQ. V lost 4 bases and J lost 1; bases outside the gene matches: 13. The CDR3 totals 18 residues. This CDR3 reads CASSSGTGTARSNQPQHF. The CDR3, as DNA: TGTGCCAGCAGCTCGGGAACGGGGACAGCTAGGAGCAATCAGCCCCAGCATTTT.

With respect to this clone: Other DNA sequences in the sample encode the same CDR3. The J gene is TRBJ2-2, the V gene TRBV18; 9 bases match TRBD1. Germline V lookup: CDR1 KGHSH, CDR2 LQKENI. The CDR3 length is 15 residues. V shed 4 bases, J shed 5 bases, and the junction held 5 bases outside the gene matches. The CDR3 DNA follows: TGTGCCAGCTCACTACAGGGGGCGCTGACCGGGGAGCTGTTTTTT. Translated: CASSLQGALTGELFF.

The chain links TRBV28 to TRBJ2-3; D ambiguous. The ends were cut back, 5 bases at V and 7 bases at J, with 10 bases in the middle. Looked up from germline, CDR1 is MDHEN and CDR2 is SYDVKM. CDR3 length: 12 amino acids. The CDR3 DNA is TGTGCCAGCAGTAGCATGTCACATACGCAGTATTTT. Protein sequence: CASSSMSHTQYF.